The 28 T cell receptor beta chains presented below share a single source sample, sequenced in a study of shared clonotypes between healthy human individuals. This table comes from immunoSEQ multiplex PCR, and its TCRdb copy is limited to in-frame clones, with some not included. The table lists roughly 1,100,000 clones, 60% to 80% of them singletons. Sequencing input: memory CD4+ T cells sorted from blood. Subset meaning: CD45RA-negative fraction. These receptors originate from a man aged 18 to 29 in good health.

This CDR3 is CASKTDKYNEQFF. CDR3 in DNA: TGTGCCAGTAAGACAGATAAGTACAATGAGCAGTTCTTC. The chain joins TRBV4-2 to TRBJ2-1; weak D call: TRBD1 (5 bases). The CDR3 loop spans 13 amino acids. Germline values: CDR1 LGHNA, CDR2 YNFKEQ. V lost 9 bases and J lost 4, with 13 bases in between.

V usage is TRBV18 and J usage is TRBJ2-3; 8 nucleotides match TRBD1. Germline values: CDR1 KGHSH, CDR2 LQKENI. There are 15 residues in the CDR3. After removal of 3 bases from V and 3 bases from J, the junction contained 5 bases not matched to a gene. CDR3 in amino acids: CASSPGQGYTDTQYF. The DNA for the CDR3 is TGTGCCAGCTCACCTGGACAGGGTTATACAGATACGCAGTATTTT.

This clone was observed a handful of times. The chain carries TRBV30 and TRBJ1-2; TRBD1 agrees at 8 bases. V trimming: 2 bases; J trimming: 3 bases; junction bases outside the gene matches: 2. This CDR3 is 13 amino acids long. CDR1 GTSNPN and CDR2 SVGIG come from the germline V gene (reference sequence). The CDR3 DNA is TGTGCCTGGAGTACGGACAGGGACTATGGCTACACCTTC. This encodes CAWSTDRDYGYTF.

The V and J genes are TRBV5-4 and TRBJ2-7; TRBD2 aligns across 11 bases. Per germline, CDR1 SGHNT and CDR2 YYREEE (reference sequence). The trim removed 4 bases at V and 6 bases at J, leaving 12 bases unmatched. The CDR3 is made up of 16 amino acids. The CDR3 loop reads CASSPIGTSGKGEQYF. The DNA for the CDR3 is TGTGCCAGCAGCCCGATCGGGACTAGCGGAAAAGGCGAGCAGTACTTC.

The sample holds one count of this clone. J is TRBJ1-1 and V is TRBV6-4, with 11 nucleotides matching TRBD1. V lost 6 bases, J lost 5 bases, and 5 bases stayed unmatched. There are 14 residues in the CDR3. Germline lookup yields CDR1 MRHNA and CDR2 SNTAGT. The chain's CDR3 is CASSAGTGGTEAFF. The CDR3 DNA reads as TGTGCCAGCAGCGCCGGGACAGGGGGGACTGAAGCTTTCTTT.

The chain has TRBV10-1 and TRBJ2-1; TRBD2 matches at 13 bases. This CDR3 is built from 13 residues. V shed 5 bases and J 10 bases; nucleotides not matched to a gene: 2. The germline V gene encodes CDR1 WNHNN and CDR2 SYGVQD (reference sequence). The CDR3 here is CASSPGLAGEQFF. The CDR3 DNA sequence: TGCGCCAGCAGTCCGGGACTAGCGGGGGAGCAGTTCTTC.

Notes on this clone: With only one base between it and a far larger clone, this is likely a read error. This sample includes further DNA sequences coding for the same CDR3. The CDR3 coding sequence is TGTGCCAGTGGGGCGGCCTCTATACAAGAGACTCAGTACTTC. Translation: CASGAASIQETQYF. The chain couples TRBV6-1 to TRBJ2-5, with a tentative D call TRBD1 (5 bases). Germline lookup yields CDR1 MNHNS and CDR2 SASEGT. The CDR3 length is 14 residues.

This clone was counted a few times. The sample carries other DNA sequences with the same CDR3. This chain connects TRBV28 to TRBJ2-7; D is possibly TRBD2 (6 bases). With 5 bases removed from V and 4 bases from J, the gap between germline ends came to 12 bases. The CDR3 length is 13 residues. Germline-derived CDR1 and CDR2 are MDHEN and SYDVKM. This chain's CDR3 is CASSLGTPYEQYF. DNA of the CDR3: TGTGCCAGCAGTCTAGGGACTCCTTACGAGCAGTACTTC.

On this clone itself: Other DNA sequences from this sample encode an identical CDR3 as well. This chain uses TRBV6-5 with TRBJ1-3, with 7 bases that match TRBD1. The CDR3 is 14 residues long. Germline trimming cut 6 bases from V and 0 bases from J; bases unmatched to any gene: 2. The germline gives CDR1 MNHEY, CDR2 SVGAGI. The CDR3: CASSRTGSGNTIYF. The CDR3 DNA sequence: TGTGCCAGCAGCCGGACAGGCTCTGGAAACACCATATATTTT.

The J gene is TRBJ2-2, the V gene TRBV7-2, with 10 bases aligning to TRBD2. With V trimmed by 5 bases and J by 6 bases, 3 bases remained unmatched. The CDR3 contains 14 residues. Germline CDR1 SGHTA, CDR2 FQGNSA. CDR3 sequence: CASSVTSGAGELFF. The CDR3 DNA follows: TGTGCCAGCAGCGTAACTAGCGGGGCCGGGGAGCTGTTTTTT.

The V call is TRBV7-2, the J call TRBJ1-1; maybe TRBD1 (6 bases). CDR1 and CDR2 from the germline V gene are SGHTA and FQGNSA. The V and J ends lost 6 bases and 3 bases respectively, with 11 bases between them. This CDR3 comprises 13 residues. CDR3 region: CASSYRVDTEAFF. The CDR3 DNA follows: TGTGCCAGCAGTTACAGGGTCGACACTGAAGCTTTCTTT.

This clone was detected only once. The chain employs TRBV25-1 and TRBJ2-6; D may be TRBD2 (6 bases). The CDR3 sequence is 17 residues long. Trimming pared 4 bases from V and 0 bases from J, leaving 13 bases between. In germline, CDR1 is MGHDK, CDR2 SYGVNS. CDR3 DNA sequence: TGTGCCAGCAGTGCGGGGGTACTTATCTCTGGGGCCAACGTCCTGACTTTC. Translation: CASSAGVLISGANVLTF. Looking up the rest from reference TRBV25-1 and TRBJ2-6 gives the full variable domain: EADIYQTPRYLVIGTGKKITLECSQTMGHDKMYWYQQDPGMELHLIHYSYGVNSTEKGDLSSESTVSRIRTEHFPLTLESARPSHTSQYLCASSAGVLISGANVLTFGAGSRLTVL.

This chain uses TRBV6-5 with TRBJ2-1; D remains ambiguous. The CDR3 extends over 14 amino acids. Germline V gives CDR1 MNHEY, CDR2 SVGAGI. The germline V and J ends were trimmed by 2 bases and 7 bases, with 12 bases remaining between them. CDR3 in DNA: TGTGCCAGCAGTTACCTCCAGAAGGGTAATGAGCAGTTCTTC. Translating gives CASSYLQKGNEQFF.

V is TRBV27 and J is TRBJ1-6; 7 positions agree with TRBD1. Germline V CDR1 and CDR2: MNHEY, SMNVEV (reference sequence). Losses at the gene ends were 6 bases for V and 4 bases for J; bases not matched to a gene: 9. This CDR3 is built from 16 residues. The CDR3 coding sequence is TGTGCCAGCAGATCGGACAGGAAGGAATATAATTCACCCCTCCACTTT. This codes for CASRSDRKEYNSPLHF.

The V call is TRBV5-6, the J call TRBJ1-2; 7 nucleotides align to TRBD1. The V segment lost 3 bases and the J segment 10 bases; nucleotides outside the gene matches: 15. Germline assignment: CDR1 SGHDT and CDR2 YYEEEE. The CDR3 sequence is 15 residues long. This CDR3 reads CASSSPGGRGRVYTF. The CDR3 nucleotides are TGTGCCAGCAGCTCACCAGGGGGGAGGGGAAGAGTCTACACCTTC. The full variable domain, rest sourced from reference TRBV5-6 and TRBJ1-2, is DAGVTQSPTHLIKTRGQQVTLRCSPKSGHDTVSWYQQALGQGPQFIFQYYEEEERQRGNFPDRFSGHQFPNYSSELNVNALLLGDSALYLCASSSPGGRGRVYTFGSGTRLTVV.

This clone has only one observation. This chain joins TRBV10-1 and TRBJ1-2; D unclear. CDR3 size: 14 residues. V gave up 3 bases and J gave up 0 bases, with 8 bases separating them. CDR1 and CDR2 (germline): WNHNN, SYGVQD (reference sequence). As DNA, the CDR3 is TGCGCCAGCAGTGACAGAGAAGCTAACTATGGCTACACCTTC. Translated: CASSDREANYGYTF.

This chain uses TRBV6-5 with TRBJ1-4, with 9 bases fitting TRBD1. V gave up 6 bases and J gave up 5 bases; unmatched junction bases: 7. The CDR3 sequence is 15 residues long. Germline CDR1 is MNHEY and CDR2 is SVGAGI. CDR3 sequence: CASSSTTGGNEKLFF. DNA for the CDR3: TGTGCCAGCAGCTCTACGACAGGGGGGAATGAAAAACTGTTTTTT.

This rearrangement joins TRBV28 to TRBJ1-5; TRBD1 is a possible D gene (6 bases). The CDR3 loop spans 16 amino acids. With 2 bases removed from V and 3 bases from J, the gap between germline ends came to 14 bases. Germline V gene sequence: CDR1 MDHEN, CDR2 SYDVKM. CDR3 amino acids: CASSLVAGVSNQPQHF. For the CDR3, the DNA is TGTGCCAGCAGTTTAGTGGCAGGGGTGTCCAATCAGCCCCAGCATTTT.

The DNA of the CDR3 is TGTGCCGTAGGCCGGAACCAAGAGACCCAGTACTTC. Its translation: CAVGRNQETQYF. The chain has TRBV7-2 and TRBJ2-5; D is unclear. Trimming stripped 11 bases from V and 0 bases from J, with 10 bases between. The CDR3 extends over 12 amino acids. The V gene's germline CDR1 is SGHTA and CDR2 FQGNSA. The whole variable domain, filled in from reference TRBV7-2 and TRBJ2-5, reads GAGVSQSPSNKVTEKGKDVELRCDPISGHTALYWYRQSLGQGLEFLIYFQGNSAPDKSGLPSDRFSAERTGGSVSTLTIQRTQQEDSAVYLCAVGRNQETQYFGPGTRLLVL.

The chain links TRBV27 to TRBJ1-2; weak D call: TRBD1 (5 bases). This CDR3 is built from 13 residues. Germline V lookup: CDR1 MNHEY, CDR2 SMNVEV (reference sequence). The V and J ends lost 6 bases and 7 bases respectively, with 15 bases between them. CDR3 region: CASSQPGGTGYTF. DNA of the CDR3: TGTGCCAGCAGCCAACCCGGGGGGACTGGCTACACCTTC.

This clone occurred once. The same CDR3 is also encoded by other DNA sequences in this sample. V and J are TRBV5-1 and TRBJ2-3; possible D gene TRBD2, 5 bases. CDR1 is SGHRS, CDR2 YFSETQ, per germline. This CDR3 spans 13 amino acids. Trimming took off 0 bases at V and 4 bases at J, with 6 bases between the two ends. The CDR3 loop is CASSLGGSDTQYF. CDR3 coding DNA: TGCGCCAGCAGCTTGGGAGGGTCAGATACGCAGTATTTT.

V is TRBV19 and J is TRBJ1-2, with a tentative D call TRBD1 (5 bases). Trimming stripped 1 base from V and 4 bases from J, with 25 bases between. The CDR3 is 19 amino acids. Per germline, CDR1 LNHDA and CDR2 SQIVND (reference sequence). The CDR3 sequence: CASSIVVATDDLSVYGYTF. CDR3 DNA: TGTGCCAGTAGTATAGTGGTTGCGACAGACGACCTATCCGTCTATGGCTACACCTTC.

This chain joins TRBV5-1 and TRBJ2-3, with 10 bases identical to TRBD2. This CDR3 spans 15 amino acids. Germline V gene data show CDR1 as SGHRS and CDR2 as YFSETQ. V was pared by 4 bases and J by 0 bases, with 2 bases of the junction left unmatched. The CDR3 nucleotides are TGCGCCAGCAGCACTAGCGGGACCAGCACAGATACGCAGTATTTT. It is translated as CASSTSGTSTDTQYF. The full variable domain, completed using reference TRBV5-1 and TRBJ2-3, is KAGVTQTPRYLIKTRGQQVTLSCSPISGHRSVSWYQQTPGQGLQFLFEYFSETQRNKGNFPGRFSGRQFSNSRSEMNVSTLELGDSALYLCASSTSGTSTDTQYFGPGTRLTVL.

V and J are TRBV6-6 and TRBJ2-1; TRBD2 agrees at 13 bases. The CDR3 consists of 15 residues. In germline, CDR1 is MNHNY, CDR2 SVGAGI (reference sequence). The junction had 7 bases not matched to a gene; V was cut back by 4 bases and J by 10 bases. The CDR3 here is CASSSGLAGVGEQFF. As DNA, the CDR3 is TGTGCCAGCAGTTCCGGACTAGCGGGAGTAGGAGAGCAGTTCTTC.

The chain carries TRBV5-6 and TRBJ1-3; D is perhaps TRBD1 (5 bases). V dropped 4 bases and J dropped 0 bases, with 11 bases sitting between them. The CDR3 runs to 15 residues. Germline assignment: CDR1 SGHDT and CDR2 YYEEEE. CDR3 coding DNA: TGTGCCAGCAGCGGGACGGAGAGCTCTGGAAACACCATATATTTT. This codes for CASSGTESSGNTIYF. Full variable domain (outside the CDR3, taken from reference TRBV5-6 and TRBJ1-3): DAGVTQSPTHLIKTRGQQVTLRCSPKSGHDTVSWYQQALGQGPQFIFQYYEEEERQRGNFPDRFSGHQFPNYSSELNVNALLLGDSALYLCASSGTESSGNTIYFGEGSWLTVV.

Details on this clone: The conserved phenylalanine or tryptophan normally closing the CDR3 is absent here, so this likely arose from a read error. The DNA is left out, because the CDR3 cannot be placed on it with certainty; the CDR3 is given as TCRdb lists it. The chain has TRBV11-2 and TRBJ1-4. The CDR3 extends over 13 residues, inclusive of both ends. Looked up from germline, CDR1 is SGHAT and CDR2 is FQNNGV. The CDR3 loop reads CASSSARRDYVFS.

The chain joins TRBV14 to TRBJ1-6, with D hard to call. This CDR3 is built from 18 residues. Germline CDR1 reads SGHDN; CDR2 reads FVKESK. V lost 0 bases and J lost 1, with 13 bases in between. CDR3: CASSQDIGVGSYNSPLHF. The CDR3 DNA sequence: TGTGCCAGCAGCCAAGATATCGGGGTTGGGTCCTATAATTCACCCCTCCACTTT.

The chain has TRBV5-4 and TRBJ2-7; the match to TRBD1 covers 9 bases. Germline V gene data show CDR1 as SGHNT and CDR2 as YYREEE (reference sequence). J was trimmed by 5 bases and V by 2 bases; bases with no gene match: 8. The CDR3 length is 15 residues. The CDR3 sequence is CASSLSKTGGNEQYF. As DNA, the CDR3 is TGTGCCAGCAGCTTAAGTAAGACAGGGGGGAACGAGCAGTACTTC.